This entry lists 12 T cell receptor beta chains sequenced from one sample in a study of identical twins. TCRdb reprocessed the 5' RACE reads with MiXCR, giving one entry per CDR3 protein. Here the sample spans roughly 710,000 distinct CDR3 sequences, less than 7% being singletons. Sequenced sample: naive T cells sorted from blood. The source of these receptors is a man aged 18 to 35 in good health.

The J gene is TRBJ2-7, the V gene TRBV20-1; D gene ambiguous. Germline CDR1 reads DFQATT; CDR2 reads SNEGSKA (reference sequence). The CDR3 has 14 residues. The V gene lost 3 bases and the J gene lost 3 bases, with 15 bases spanning the gap. For the CDR3, the DNA is TGCAGTGCTAGGGATACTGACACCTTCTACGAGCAGTACTTC. Protein: CSARDTDTFYEQYF.

V is TRBV12-3 or TRBV12-4 and J is TRBJ1-1; 12 bases agree with TRBD1. The V gene end was trimmed by 5 bases and the J gene end by 4 bases; junction bases not matched to a gene: 11. This CDR3 has 17 residues. DNA for the CDR3: TGTGCCAGCAGTCTCTCCGGGACAGGGGGCTGGGGCACTGAAGCTTTCTTT. Its translation: CASSLSGTGGWGTEAFF.

The V call is TRBV11-3, the J call TRBJ2-3; D may match TRBD1 or TRBD2 (7 bases each). The CDR3 has 17 amino acids. The V and J ends lost 3 bases and 1 base respectively, with 17 bases between them. Germline CDR1 is SGHNT and CDR2 is YENEEA. The CDR3 loop is CASSLRGGGTGTDTQYF. DNA for the CDR3: TGTGCCAGCAGCTTGAGGGGAGGGGGGACAGGCACAGATACGCAGTATTTT. The full variable domain, rest sourced from reference TRBV11-3 and TRBJ2-3, is EAGVVQSPRYKIIEKKQPVAFWCNPISGHNTLYWYLQNLGQGPELLIRYENEEAVDDSQLPKDRFSAERLKGVDSTLKIQPAELGDSAVYLCASSLRGGGTGTDTQYFGPGTRLTVL.

This clonotype was counted at least ten times. The genes are TRBV5-1 and TRBJ2-2; D gene unclear. Germline V lookup: CDR1 SGHRS, CDR2 YFSETQ. This CDR3 is 14 amino acids long. Trimming took 0 bases from V and 7 from J, leaving 10 bases between them. CDR3 protein: CASSLVAYGGELFF. The CDR3 nucleotides are TGCGCCAGCAGCTTGGTTGCTTACGGCGGGGAGCTGTTTTTT.

This clonotype was picked up many times. The gene calls are TRBV12-3 or TRBV12-4 and TRBJ1-1; D remains unclear. Trimming stripped 6 bases from V and 7 bases from J, with 12 bases between. The CDR3 loop spans 12 amino acids. CDR3 region: CASSPTDREAFF. CDR3 in DNA: TGTGCCAGCAGCCCAACGGACCGTGAAGCTTTCTTT.

This clonotype was recorded many times. This chain links TRBV20-1 with TRBJ2-1; D is possibly TRBD2 (5 bases). The length of the CDR3 is 14 residues. The V and J ends lost 1 base and 0 bases respectively, with 7 bases between them. Germline lookup yields CDR1 DFQATT and CDR2 SNEGSKA (reference sequence). As DNA, the CDR3 is TGCAGTGCTAGAGCCGGGAACTCCTACAATGAGCAGTTCTTC. This gives the protein CSARAGNSYNEQFF.

The V call is TRBV20-1, the J call TRBJ2-3; 14 bases map to TRBD2. With V trimmed by 2 bases and J by 4 bases, 2 bases remained unmatched. CDR1 is DFQATT, CDR2 SNEGSKA, per germline (reference sequence). This CDR3 is 15 amino acids long. CDR3 sequence (DNA): TGCAGTGCTAGATGGACTAGCGGGAGGTCAGATACGCAGTATTTT. It translates to CSARWTSGRSDTQYF.

CDR3 sequence: CAWSVTALNEKLFF. The CDR3 DNA sequence: TGTGCCTGGAGTGTGACAGCCCTAAATGAAAAACTGTTTTTT. This chain connects TRBV30 to TRBJ1-4; D possibly corresponds to TRBD1 (5 bases). V lost 0 bases and J lost 5, with 10 bases in between. The CDR3 has 14 residues. CDR1 is GTSNPN and CDR2 is SVGIG in the germline V gene (reference sequence).

For this clonotype: A much larger clone differs by one base, so this may be a read error. This rearrangement joins TRBV20-1 to TRBJ1-1, with a possible D match to TRBD1 (5 bases). The CDR3 has 14 residues. Trimming stripped 6 bases from V and 3 bases from J, with 17 bases between. Germline V gene data show CDR1 as DFQATT and CDR2 as SNEGSKA (reference sequence). CDR3 in amino acids: CSAARGGTHTEAFF. CDR3 nucleotides: TGCAGTGCCGCCCGGGGGGGGACGCACACTGAAGCTTTCTTT.

The gene calls are TRBV4-1 and TRBJ1-1, with 10 positions matching TRBD1. The CDR3 is made up of 15 amino acids. The V and J ends lost 3 bases and 3 bases, in that order; junction bases with no gene match: 4. Germline assignment: CDR1 MGHRA and CDR2 YSYEKL. CDR3 DNA: TGCGCCAGCAGCCATCCCGGGACAGGGGACACTGAAGCTTTCTTT. Protein product: CASSHPGTGDTEAFF.

V usage is TRBV7-8 and J usage is TRBJ2-4; TRBD2 matches 7 bases. V lost 1 base to trimming and J lost 15 bases; unmatched junction nucleotides: 12. The germline V gene has CDR1 SGHVS and CDR2 FQNEAQ. The length of the CDR3 is 14 residues. The DNA of the CDR3 is TGTGCCAGCAGCTTAGAGCGGGGACCAAGATATCGGTACTTC. This codes for CASSLERGPRYRYF.

This clonotype occurred many times. This chain joins TRBV29-1 and TRBJ1-2; no clear D. The CDR3 extends over 14 amino acids. The V end lost 3 bases, the J end lost 3 bases, and 14 bases lay between the germline ends. CDR1 is SQVTM, CDR2 ANQGSEA, per germline. The DNA for the CDR3 is TGCAGCGTTGATCCGTCAGGTTCTTACTATGGCTACACCTTC. It translates to CSVDPSGSYYGYTF.